Sequencing of this T cell receptor (beta chain) was carried out in a study of T cell responses to AZD1222 COVID-19 vaccine (dated by TCRdb to about 2021). A note on the overall study: AZD1222 recipients with second doses at about 4 weeks or about 12 weeks were pooled, because spike-specific TCR depth and breadth did not differ between schedules. A total of approximately 230 trial participants underwent TCR sequencing, of whom roughly 210 received two doses of AZD1222 and around 25 received two doses of the MenACWY control vaccine. Trial participants were enrolled by age into 18-55, 56-69 and 70-plus year subgroups, with roughly 160, 29 and 62 TCR-sequenced participants respectively. What the work shows at the level of the full study, not this receptor alone: Reportedly, almost half of the unique spike-specific TCRs recognized epitopes lying outside the regions that are mutated in the B.1.351 and B.1.1.7 variants. Spike-specific TCR breadth and depth rose significantly after two AZD1222 doses compared with day 0 and with MenACWY recipients. Because no day 14 peak-response samples were available, repertoires were characterized only after the peak T cell response. The 56-69-year group was small, and its depth increase did not reach significance, likely because of low power. The vaccine-associated CD4 TCRs covered the entire spike protein, and the dominant responses fell in regions 160-218 and 743-854. Participants were mostly white British and included more females than males, and it was suggested by the authors that clonal diversity may have been underestimated. Conclusions about previously exposed vaccinees were limited because only six or seven AZD1222 recipients were SARS-CoV-2 seropositive at baseline.

The CDR3 regions of human TCRbeta chains were subjected to immunosequencing. Per the source publication's procedure: Repertoire TCRs were matched against a reference library of SARS-CoV-2-specific TCRs generated with the MIRA antigen-specificity platform. Breadth was defined as the fraction of unique TCRs that were SARS-CoV-2-associated, and depth was defined as the fraction of total T cells that were SARS-CoV-2-associated. Using the MIRA data, each spike-specific TCR was mapped to the spike region that the TCR reacts to and placed in a CD4 or CD8 class. Log10-transformed breadth and depth values were compared by one-way ANOVA with Sidak's multiple comparisons tests. TCRdb mirrors the immuneACCESS table, restricted to in-frame sequences. Some clones are absent from its copies; in checked studies, under half trace to an unresolved V gene, and the reason for the others is unknown. That table furnishes V, J and clone size, whereas the DNA furnished D and trimming. For this sample there are more than 100,000 clones; roughly 87% appear just once. In total, the top ten clones hold roughly 10% of the sample.

This clone was observed a handful of times. Its antigen is currently not known. It has no much larger one-base neighbor in the sample; base qualities were not kept. The CDR3 runs 13 amino acids, cysteine and phenylalanine included. The read is trimmed to its CDR3 DNA, 39 bases read in frame from base 1. The trim is 2 bases for V and 6 bases for J, with a gap of 10 bases between the germline ends. The sample's time point label, in plain terms: baseline before first vaccination. Vaccinee samples were obtained from the UK trials COV001 and COV002, which included a single-blind randomized controlled phase 2/3 trial of AZD1222 (ChAdOx1 nCoV-19) in healthy adults. For TCRbeta chain sequencing, PBMC samples were collected from trial participants at day 0 and at day 28 after the second dose.

The TCR originated in an adult in good health. The starting material was peripheral blood, obtained on day 0 of AZD1222 vaccination. The chain is made from TRBV12-3 or TRBV12-4 and TRBJ1-2; confidence is insufficient to name the D gene. The bases are TGTGCCAGCAGTTTAATGGGGTGGGATGGCTACACCTTC. This translates into CASSLMGWDGYTF.